This T cell receptor beta chain derives from a study of blood T cell repertoires in COVID-19. Across the study: Researchers got acute and convalescent COVID-19 samples from the United States, Italy and Spain. From T cells, B-cell-depleted T cells, or PBMCs came the material, which was cDNA or gDNA.

The authors' processing: Quantification of nucleated cells was approximated via reference gene primer amplification. Assay: immunoSEQ multiplex PCR; the TCRdb copy retains only in-frame clones and omits some. The V and J calls and clone size were taken over from that table, and D and trimming were inferred from the DNA. There are roughly 19,000 clones in the sample; 88% occur only once, and 11% lies in the top ten. The CDR3 runs 17 residues. Deletions cut 1 base from V and 0 bases from J, with 14 bases between. Per germline, CDR1 SGHDT and CDR2 YYEEEE. The receptor was derived from a human donor in a cohort sampled during active COVID-19. The material sequenced was peripheral blood. V and J are TRBV5-6 and TRBJ1-3; tentatively, D is TRBD1 (5 bases). The CDR3 DNA follows: TGTGCCAGCAGCTTGTGGGGCGGGACTAGCTCTGGAAACACCATATATTTT. Its protein product is CASSLWGGTSSGNTIYF.